A single sample is the source of the 15 T cell receptor beta chains below, sequenced in a study of blood T cell repertoires in COVID-19. Sequencing was performed with immunoSEQ multiplex PCR; in TCRdb, only in-frame clones are kept and a portion is missing. The sample lists 150,000 to 200,000 clones, almost 85% occurring once. Sequencing input: PBMCs or T cells enriched from blood (not recorded which). Receptor source: a man in his forties or fifties who had recovered from COVID-19.

The chain is built from TRBV5-1 and TRBJ1-3, with 8 bases that match TRBD1. The J segment lost 0 bases and the V segment lost 0 bases, leaving 5 bases of the junction unmatched. Germline V gene sequence: CDR1 SGHRS, CDR2 YFSETQ. This CDR3 contains 17 residues. The chain's CDR3 is CASSLGGTGISGNTIYF. The DNA for the CDR3 is TGCGCCAGCAGCTTGGGTGGGACAGGCATCTCTGGAAACACCATATATTTT.

This clone has more than one count but fewer than ten. V is TRBV12-2 and J is TRBJ2-4; whether TRBD1, the table's D call, matches the DNA was not checked. TRBV12-2 is a pseudogene segment. The CDR3 totals 20 residues. CDR3 region: CASRSPVIVGQFVAKNIQYF. The CDR3 coding sequence is TGTGCAAGTCGCTCACCCGTCATAGTAGGACAGTTTGTGGCCAAAAACATTCAGTACTTC.

The V call is TRBV7-9, the J call TRBJ1-4; D not certain. V shed 1 base and J shed 6 bases, with 9 bases lying between them. Germline V gene lookup returns CDR1 SEHNR and CDR2 FQNEAQ (reference sequence). The CDR3 loop spans 14 amino acids. In DNA, the CDR3 is TGTGCCAGCAGCTTAGATACGCGGGATGAAAAACTGTTTTTT. Translation gives CASSLDTRDEKLFF.

The J gene is TRBJ2-3, the V gene TRBV5-4; TRBD1 matches 7 bases. CDR1 is SGHNT, CDR2 YYREEE, per germline (reference sequence). Unmatched junction bases numbered 6, after V lost 4 bases and J lost 1 base. CDR3 length: 15 amino acids. CDR3 sequence reads: CASSNFGTGTDTQYF. The CDR3 DNA follows: TGTGCCAGCAGCAACTTCGGGACAGGCACAGATACGCAGTATTTT.

This clone was picked up one time. The V gene is TRBV24-1, the J gene TRBJ2-1, with TRBD1 identical over 9 bases. CDR1 and CDR2 (germline): KGHDR, SFDVKD. V was pared by 3 bases and J by 7 bases, with 12 bases of the junction left unmatched. This CDR3 is 17 amino acids long. In nucleotides, the CDR3 is TGTGCCACCAGTGATGTGAAAACCGGGACAGGGAGTAATGAGCAGTTCTTC. This translates into CATSDVKTGTGSNEQFF.

The chain combines TRBV5-1 with TRBJ2-7, with D possibly being TRBD2 (6 bases). The CDR3 sequence is 16 residues long. Germline-derived CDR1 and CDR2 are SGHRS and YFSETQ. V was pared by 0 bases and J by 0 bases, with 13 bases between. This chain's CDR3 is CASSLDGVGSSYEQYF. The DNA for the CDR3 is TGCGCCAGCAGCTTGGACGGAGTCGGGAGCTCCTACGAGCAGTACTTC.

Regarding this clone: The DNA is omitted, as the CDR3 cannot be located on it reliably, and the CDR3 follows TCRdb's listing. The rearrangement joins TRBV29-1 to TRBJ2-7; the table's D call, TRBD2, has no DNA check behind it. Germline assignment: CDR1 SQVTM and CDR2 ANQGSEA. The CDR3 spans 12 amino acids, including both terminal residues. The CDR3 is CSVGQGSGGEHF.

J is TRBJ1-2 and V is TRBV6-2 or TRBV6-3; perhaps TRBD1 as D (5 bases). V lost 6 bases and J 8 bases, leaving 22 bases between the germline ends. The CDR3 totals 15 residues. Germline assignment: CDR1 MNHEY and CDR2 SVGEGT. The CDR3 DNA follows: TGTGCCAGCAGCATAGCCGCAGGGCCCTCCCGGGGCTACACCTTC. Its translation: CASSIAAGPSRGYTF.

This chain joins TRBV3-1 (or the pseudogene TRBV3-2) and TRBJ2-7, with TRBD2 identical over 9 bases. V shed 7 bases, J shed 6 bases, and the junction held 4 bases outside the gene matches. Germline V CDR1 and CDR2: LGHDT, YNNKEL (reference sequence). This CDR3 contains 12 residues. CDR3 DNA sequence: TGTGCCAGCACTAGCGGGGCTGGCGAGCAGTACTTC. Protein: CASTSGAGEQYF.

This chain links TRBV28 with TRBJ1-5; D uncertain. This CDR3 is built from 12 residues. Germline V lookup: CDR1 MDHEN, CDR2 SYDVKM. The ends were cut back, 3 bases at V and 7 bases at J, with 7 bases in the middle. The CDR3 spells CASSFGLQPQHF. The DNA for the CDR3 is TGTGCCAGCAGTTTTGGCTTACAGCCCCAGCATTTT.

V gene TRBV11-3 combines with J gene TRBJ2-3; TRBD2 might be the D (6 bases). Germline-derived CDR1 and CDR2 are SGHNT and YENEEA. The V end lost 5 bases, the J end lost 1 base, and 13 bases lay between the germline ends. This CDR3 has 15 amino acids. CDR3 nucleotide sequence: TGTGCCAGCAGCGTTAGCGGTGACGGCACAGATACGCAGTATTTT. Its protein product is CASSVSGDGTDTQYF.

V is TRBV19 and J is TRBJ2-1; 9 bases agree with TRBD2. The CDR3 runs 16 residues. The trim removed 4 bases at V and 4 bases at J, leaving 8 bases unmatched. Germline assignment: CDR1 LNHDA and CDR2 SQIVND (reference sequence). CDR3 sequence reads: CASSTRSSGVYNEQFF. The CDR3 nucleotides read TGTGCCAGTAGTACCCGCTCTAGCGGGGTTTACAATGAGCAGTTCTTC.

The CDR3 loop reads CASRDRGVSPQHF. The CDR3 DNA reads as TGTGCCAGCCGGGACAGGGGGGTTTCGCCCCAGCATTTT. The chain has TRBV2 and TRBJ1-5, with TRBD1 matching 11 bases. There are 13 residues in the CDR3. Germline V gives CDR1 SNHLY, CDR2 FYNNEI. Losses at the gene ends were 8 bases for V and 9 bases for J; bases not matched to a gene: 6.

The chain employs TRBV5-6 and TRBJ1-4, with 7 bases lining up with TRBD1. V lost 3 bases, J lost 3 bases, and 8 bases stayed unmatched. This CDR3 spans 16 amino acids. In germline, CDR1 is SGHDT, CDR2 YYEEEE. DNA for the CDR3: TGTGCCAGCAGCTCGTCGCAGGGGGAGGCTAATGAAAAACTGTTTTTT. Its translation is CASSSSQGEANEKLFF. The variable domain in full, completed from reference TRBV5-6 and TRBJ1-4, reads DAGVTQSPTHLIKTRGQQVTLRCSPKSGHDTVSWYQQALGQGPQFIFQYYEEEERQRGNFPDRFSGHQFPNYSSELNVNALLLGDSALYLCASSSSQGEANEKLFFGSGTQLSVL.

The chain links TRBV28 to TRBJ1-5, with TRBD1 identical over 7 bases. Germline V gene data show CDR1 as MDHEN and CDR2 as SYDVKM. This CDR3 comprises 18 residues. With V trimmed by 5 bases and J by 0 bases, 13 bases remained unmatched. The CDR3 loop reads CASSPLTGAAYSNQPQHF. The CDR3 DNA reads TGTGCCAGCAGTCCCCTCACAGGGGCCGCCTATAGCAATCAGCCCCAGCATTTT.